This T cell receptor beta chain was found in a study of OX40 agonist ivuxolimab in advanced cancers. From germline, CDR1 is SQVTM and CDR2 ANQGSEA. The CDR3 runs 15 residues. V lost 5 bases and J lost 4; bases outside the gene matches: 11. The table came from immunoSEQ multiplex PCR; TCRdb's copy has only in-frame clones and leaves some out. The sample has 60,000 to 80,000 clones; over 75% are singletons. This receptor was obtained from an adult with an advanced solid tumor such as melanoma, head and neck, liver or kidney cancer. The chain combines TRBV29-1 with TRBJ2-1, with TRBD1 matching 7 bases. The material sequenced was CD4+ or CD8+ T cells sorted from blood, taken in a trial of the OX40 agonist ivuxolimab. CDR3 residues: CSVSRQGGAYNEQFF. The CDR3 bases are TGCAGCGTTTCACGACAGGGTGGAGCTTACAATGAGCAGTTCTTC.